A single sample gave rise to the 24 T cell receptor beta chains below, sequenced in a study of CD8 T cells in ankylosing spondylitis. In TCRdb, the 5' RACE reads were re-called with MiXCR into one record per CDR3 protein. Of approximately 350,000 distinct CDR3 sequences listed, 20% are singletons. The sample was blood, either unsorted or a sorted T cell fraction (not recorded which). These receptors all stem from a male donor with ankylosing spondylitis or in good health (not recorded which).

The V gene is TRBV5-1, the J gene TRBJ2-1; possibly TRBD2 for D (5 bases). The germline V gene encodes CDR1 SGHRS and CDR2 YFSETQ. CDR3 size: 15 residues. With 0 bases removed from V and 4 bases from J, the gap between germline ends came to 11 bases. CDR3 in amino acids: CASSLELVGYNEQFF. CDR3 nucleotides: TGCGCCAGCAGCTTGGAACTAGTCGGTTACAATGAGCAGTTCTTC.

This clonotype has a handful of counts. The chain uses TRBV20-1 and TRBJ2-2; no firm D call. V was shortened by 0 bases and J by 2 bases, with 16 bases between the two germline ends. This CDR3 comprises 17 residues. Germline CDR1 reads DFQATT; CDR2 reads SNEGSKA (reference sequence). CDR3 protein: CSARDFKGQVNTGELFF. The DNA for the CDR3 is TGCAGTGCTAGAGATTTTAAGGGTCAGGTTAACACCGGGGAGCTGTTTTTT.

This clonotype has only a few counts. In nucleotides, the CDR3 is TGCAGTGCTAGCGGGCTAGCGGGGGGATCAAGCACAGATACGCAGTATTTT. Its protein is CSASGLAGGSSTDTQYF. The rearrangement links TRBV20-1 to TRBJ2-3; 11 bases align to TRBD2. The V and J ends lost 3 bases and 0 bases, in that order; junction bases with no gene match: 8. The CDR3 runs 17 residues. Germline V gives CDR1 DFQATT, CDR2 SNEGSKA (reference sequence).

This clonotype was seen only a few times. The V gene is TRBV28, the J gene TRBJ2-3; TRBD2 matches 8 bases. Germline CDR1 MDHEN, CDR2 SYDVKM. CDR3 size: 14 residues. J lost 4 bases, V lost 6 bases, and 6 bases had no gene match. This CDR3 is CASRPPGLADTQYF. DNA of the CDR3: TGTGCCAGCAGACCACCGGGACTAGCAGATACGCAGTATTTT. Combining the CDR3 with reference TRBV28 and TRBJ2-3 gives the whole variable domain DVKVTQSSRYLVKRTGEKVFLECVQDMDHENMFWYRQDPGLGLRLIYFSYDVKMKEKGDIPEGYSVSREKKERFSLILESASTNQTSMYLCASRPPGLADTQYFGPGTRLTVL.

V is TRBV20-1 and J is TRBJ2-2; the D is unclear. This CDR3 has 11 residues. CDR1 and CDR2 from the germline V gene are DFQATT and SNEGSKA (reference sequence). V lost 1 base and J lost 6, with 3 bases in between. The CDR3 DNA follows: TGCAGTGCTAGAGCCGCCGGGGAGCTGTTTTTT. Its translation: CSARAAGELFF.

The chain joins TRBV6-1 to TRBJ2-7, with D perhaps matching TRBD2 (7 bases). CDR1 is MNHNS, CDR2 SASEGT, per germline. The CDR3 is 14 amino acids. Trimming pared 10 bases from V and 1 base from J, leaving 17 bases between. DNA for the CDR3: TGTGCCACCAGGGGATGGCGGGAGTCCTACGAGCAGTACTTC. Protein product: CATRGWRESYEQYF.

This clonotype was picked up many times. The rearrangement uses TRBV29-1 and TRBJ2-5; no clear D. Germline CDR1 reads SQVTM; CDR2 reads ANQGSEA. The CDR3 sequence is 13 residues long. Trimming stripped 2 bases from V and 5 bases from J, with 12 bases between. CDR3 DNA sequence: TGCAGCGTTGAATACGGGCGCGATGAGACCCAGTACTTC. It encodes CSVEYGRDETQYF.

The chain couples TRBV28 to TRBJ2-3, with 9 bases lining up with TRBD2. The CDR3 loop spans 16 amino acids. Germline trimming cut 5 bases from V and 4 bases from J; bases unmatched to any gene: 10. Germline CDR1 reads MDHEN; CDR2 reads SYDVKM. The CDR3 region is CASSMSGTSLPDTQYF. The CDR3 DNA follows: TGTGCCAGCAGTATGTCCGGGACTAGCCTGCCAGATACGCAGTATTTT.

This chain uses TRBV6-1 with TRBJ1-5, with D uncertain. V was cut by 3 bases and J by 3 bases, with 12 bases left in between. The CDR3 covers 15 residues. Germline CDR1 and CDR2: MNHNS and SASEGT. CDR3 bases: TGTGCCAGCAGTGACACAAGGCGATACAATCAGCCCCAGCATTTT. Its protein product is CASSDTRRYNQPQHF.

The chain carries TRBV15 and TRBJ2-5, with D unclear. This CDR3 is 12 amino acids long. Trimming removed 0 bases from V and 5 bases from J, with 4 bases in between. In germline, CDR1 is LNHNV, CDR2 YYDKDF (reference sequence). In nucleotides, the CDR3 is TGTGCCACCAGCAGAGATTGGGAGACCCAGTACTTC. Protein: CATSRDWETQYF.

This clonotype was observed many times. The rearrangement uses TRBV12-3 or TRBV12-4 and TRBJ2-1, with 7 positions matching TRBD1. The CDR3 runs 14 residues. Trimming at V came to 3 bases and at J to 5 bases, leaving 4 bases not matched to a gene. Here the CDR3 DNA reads TGTGCCAGCAGTTTGGGGACAGCAAACAATGAGCAGTTCTTC. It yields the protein CASSLGTANNEQFF.

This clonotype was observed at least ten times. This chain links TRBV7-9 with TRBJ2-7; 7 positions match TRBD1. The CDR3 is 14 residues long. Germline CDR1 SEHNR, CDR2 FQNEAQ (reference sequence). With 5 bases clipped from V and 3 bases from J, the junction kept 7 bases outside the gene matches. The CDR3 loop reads CASSPGTAHYEQYF. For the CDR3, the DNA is TGTGCCAGCAGCCCCGGGACAGCCCACTACGAGCAGTACTTC.

The CDR3 is CASSSLLAGDYNEQFF. Written as DNA, the CDR3 is TGTGCCAGCAGCTCCCTCCTAGCGGGGGACTACAATGAGCAGTTCTTC. V usage is TRBV7-9 and J usage is TRBJ2-1, with 10 bases matching TRBD2. Germline trimming cut 4 bases from V and 3 bases from J; bases unmatched to any gene: 6. The CDR3 consists of 16 residues. Germline V gives CDR1 SEHNR, CDR2 FQNEAQ (reference sequence).

The CDR3 is CASSPIWQYTNTGELFF. CDR3 DNA: TGTGCCAGCAGCCCCATTTGGCAGTACACGAACACCGGGGAGCTGTTTTTT. V gene TRBV5-5 combines with J gene TRBJ2-2; D is undetermined. CDR1 and CDR2 (germline): SGHKS, YYEKEE (reference sequence). CDR3 size: 17 residues. V gave up 4 bases and J gave up 0 bases, with 16 bases separating them.

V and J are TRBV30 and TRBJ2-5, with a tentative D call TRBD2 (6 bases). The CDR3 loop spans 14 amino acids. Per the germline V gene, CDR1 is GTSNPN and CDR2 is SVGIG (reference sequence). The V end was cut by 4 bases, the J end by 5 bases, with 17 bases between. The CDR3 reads CAWTPTRRGETQYF. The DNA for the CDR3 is TGTGCCTGGACCCCGACTAGACGTGGGGAGACCCAGTACTTC.

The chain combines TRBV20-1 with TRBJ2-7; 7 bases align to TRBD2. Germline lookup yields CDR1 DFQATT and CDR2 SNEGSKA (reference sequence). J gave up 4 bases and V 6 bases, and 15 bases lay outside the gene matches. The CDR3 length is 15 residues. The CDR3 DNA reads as TGCAGTGCGACCCTTAGCGAACTAGCGTGGTACGAGCAGTACTTC. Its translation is CSATLSELAWYEQYF.

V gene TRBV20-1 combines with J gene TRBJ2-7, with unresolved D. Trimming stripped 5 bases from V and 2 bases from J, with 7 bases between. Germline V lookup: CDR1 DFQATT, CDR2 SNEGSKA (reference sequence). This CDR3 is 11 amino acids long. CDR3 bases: TGCAGTGCTGATGACCCCTACGAGCAGTACTTC. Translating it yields CSADDPYEQYF.

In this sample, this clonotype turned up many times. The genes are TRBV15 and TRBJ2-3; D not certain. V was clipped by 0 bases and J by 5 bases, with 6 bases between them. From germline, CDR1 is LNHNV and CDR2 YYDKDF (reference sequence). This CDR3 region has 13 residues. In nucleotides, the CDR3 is TGTGCCACCAGCAGAGACGGTGTAGATACGCAGTATTTT. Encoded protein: CATSRDGVDTQYF.

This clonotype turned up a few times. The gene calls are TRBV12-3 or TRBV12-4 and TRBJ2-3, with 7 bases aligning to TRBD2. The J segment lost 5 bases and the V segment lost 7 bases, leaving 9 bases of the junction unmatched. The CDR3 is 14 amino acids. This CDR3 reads CASNLERGVDTQYF. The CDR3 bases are TGTGCCAGCAACCTCGAACGGGGGGTAGATACGCAGTATTTT.

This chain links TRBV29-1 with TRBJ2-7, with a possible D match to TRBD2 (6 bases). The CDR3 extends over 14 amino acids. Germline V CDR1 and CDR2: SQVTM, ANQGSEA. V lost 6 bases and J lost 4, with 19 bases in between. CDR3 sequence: CSVDPGTGSYEQYF. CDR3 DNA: TGCAGCGTCGACCCCGGGACTGGATCTTACGAGCAGTACTTC.

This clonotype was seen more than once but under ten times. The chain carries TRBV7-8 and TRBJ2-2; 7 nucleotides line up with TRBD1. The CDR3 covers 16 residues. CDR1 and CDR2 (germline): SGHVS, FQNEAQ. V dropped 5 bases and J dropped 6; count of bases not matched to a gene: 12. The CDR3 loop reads CASSATTGVMAGELFF. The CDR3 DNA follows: TGTGCCAGCAGCGCAACAACAGGGGTGATGGCCGGGGAGCTGTTTTTT.

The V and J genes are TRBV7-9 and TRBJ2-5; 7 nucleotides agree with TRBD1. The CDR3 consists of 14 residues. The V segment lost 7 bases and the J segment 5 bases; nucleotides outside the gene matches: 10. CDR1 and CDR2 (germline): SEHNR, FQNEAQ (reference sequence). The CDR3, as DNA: TGTGCCAGCAAAGGGGGCGGGTATGCGGAGACCCAGTACTTC. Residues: CASKGGGYAETQYF.

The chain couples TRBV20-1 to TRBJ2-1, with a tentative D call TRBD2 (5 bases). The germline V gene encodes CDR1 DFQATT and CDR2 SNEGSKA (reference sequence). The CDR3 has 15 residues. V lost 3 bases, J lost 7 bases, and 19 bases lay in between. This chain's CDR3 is CSASFLGSAGNEQFF. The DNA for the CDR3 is TGCAGTGCTAGTTTCCTCGGTAGCGCTGGGAATGAGCAGTTCTTC.

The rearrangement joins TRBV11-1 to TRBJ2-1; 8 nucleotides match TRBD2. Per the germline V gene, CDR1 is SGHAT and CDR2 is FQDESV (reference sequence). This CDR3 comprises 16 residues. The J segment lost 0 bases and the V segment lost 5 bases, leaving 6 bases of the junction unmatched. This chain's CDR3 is CASSPKSGGSYNEQFF. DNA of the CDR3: TGTGCCAGCAGCCCCAAAAGCGGGGGCTCCTACAATGAGCAGTTCTTC.